This T cell receptor beta chain was sequenced for a study of T-cell reconstitution after alpha-beta-depleted transplantation in children listed by TCRdb under 2016. For the study in its entirety: Using TCR repertoire profiling, the study followed T-cell immune reconstitution in a quantitative way in children after TCRalphabeta/CD19-depleted allogeneic hematopoietic cell transplantation.

Reading the label with the study, this specimen's treatment or condition is: allogeneic hematopoietic cell transplantation with graft depleted of TCRalphabeta T cells and CD19 B cells. TCRalphabeta/CD19-depleted allogeneic hematopoietic cell grafts were given to the transplant recipients, all of whom were children. Relative to germline, V is missing 4 bases and J is missing 4 bases, with 5 bases of the junction outside any gene match. The germline V gene specifies SGHRS as CDR1 and YFSETQ as CDR2. The CDR3 measures 15 amino acids from cysteine to phenylalanine. Only CDR3 DNA is held: 45 bases, read in frame from base 1. The investigation overall reported the following: Over the following months the frequencies of hyperexpanded clones went down, and after one year T-cell counts and TCRbeta diversity were mostly credited to newly produced T cells. Apparently early alphabetaT-cell count recovery about two months after transplant reportedly relied on only several hundred rapidly expanded clones derived from non-depleted graft cells. In some patients, the high TCRbeta diversity seen at day 60 was put down to recipient T cells and intrathymic progenitors that had survived conditioning.

In this sample, this clonotype turned up many times. It lacks a known antigen. Base quality data are lacking; no much larger clone is found one base away. Receptors were amplified or captured by PCR. TCRdb names Illumina HiSeq 2500 as the instrument used. To normalize quantification of the TCRbeta repertoire, the TCR libraries were built with molecular barcoding that relied on unique molecular identifiers. Through fastp at Q25 and MiXCR, TCRdb rebuilt clones from the public reads, retaining in-frame beta chains. Records with the same CDR3 protein are collapsed into one entry carrying the most frequent genes and DNA. This sample holds 97,000 or so distinct CDR3 sequences; roughly 7.1% were observed only once. Roughly 15% of the sample belongs to the ten largest clones.

The sequence derives from a boy aged 2 to 10 with acute lymphoblastic leukemia, due to receive a stem cell transplant. Here the chain combines TRBV5-1 and TRBJ2-5; 12 middle bases align to TRBD1. The source material was PBMCs, sampled before TCRalphabeta/CD19-depleted stem cell transplant. The sequenced DNA: TGCGCCAGCAGCCGCCGGGACAGGGGGCGAGAGACCCAGTACTTC. It codes for CASSRRDRGRETQYF.